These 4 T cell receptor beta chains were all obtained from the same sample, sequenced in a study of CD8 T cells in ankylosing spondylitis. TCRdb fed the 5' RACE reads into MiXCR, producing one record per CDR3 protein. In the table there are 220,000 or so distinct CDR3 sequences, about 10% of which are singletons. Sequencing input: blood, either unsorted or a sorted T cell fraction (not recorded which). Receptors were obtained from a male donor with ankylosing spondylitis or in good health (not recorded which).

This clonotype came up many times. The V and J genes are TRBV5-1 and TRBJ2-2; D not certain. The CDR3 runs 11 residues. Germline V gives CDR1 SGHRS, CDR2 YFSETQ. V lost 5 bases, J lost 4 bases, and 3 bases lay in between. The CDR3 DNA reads TGCGCCAGCAGTATCACCGGGGAGCTGTTTTTT. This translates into CASSITGELFF. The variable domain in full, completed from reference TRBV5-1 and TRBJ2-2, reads KAGVTQTPRYLIKTRGQQVTLSCSPISGHRSVSWYQQTPGQGLQFLFEYFSETQRNKGNFPGRFSGRQFSNSRSEMNVSTLELGDSALYLCASSITGELFFGEGSRLTVL.

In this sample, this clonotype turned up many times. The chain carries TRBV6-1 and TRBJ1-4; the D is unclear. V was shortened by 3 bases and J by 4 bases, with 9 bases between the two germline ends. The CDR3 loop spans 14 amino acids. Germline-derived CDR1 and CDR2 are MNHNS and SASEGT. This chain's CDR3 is CASSEFKVNEKLFF. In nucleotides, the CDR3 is TGTGCCAGCAGTGAGTTTAAGGTTAATGAAAAACTGTTTTTT.

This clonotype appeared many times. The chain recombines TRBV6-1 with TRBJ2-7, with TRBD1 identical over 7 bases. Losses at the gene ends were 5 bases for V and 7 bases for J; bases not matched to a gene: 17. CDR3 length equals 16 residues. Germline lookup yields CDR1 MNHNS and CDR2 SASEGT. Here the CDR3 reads CASSQRLGTVVGEQYF. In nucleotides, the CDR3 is TGTGCCAGCAGTCAGAGACTCGGGACAGTCGTGGGAGAGCAGTACTTC.

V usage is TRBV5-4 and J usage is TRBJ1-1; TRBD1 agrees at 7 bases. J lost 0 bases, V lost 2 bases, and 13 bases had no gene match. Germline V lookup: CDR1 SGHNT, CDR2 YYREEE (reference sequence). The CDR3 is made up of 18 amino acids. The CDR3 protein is CASSLVKGGPKMNTEAFF. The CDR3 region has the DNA TGTGCCAGCAGCTTAGTCAAAGGGGGCCCCAAGATGAACACTGAAGCTTTCTTT.